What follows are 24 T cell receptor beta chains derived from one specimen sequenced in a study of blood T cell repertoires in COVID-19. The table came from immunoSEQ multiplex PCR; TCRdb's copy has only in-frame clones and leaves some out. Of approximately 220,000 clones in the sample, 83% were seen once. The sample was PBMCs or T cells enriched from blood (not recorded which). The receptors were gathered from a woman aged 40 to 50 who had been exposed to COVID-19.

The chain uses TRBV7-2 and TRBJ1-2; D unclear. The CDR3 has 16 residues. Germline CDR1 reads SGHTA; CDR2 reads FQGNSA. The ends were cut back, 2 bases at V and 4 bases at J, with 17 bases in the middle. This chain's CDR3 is CASSLQAINYGYGYTF. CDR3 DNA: TGTGCCAGCAGCTTACAAGCAATAAATTATGGCTATGGCTACACCTTC.

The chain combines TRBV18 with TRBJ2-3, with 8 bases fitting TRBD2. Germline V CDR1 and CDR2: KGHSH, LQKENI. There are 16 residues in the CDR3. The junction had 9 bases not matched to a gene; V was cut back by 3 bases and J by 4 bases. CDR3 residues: CASSPRGTRGADTQYF. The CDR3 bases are TGTGCCAGCTCACCTCGTGGGACTAGAGGCGCAGATACGCAGTATTTT.

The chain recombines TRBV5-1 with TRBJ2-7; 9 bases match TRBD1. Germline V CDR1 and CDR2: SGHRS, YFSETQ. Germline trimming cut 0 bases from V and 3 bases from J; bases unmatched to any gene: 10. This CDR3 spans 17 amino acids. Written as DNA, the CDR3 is TGCGCCAGCAGCTTGGAGGGACAGGGCGAACTGGGCTACGAGCAGTACTTC. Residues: CASSLEGQGELGYEQYF.

The DNA of the CDR3 is TGTGCCATCAGCCTACAGGGAGCGGACACTGAAGCTTTCTTT. It yields the protein CAISLQGADTEAFF. The rearrangement joins TRBV10-3 to TRBJ1-1; weak D call: TRBD1 (6 bases). The CDR3 length is 14 residues. V lost 6 bases and J 3 bases, leaving 14 bases between the germline ends. The germline V gene has CDR1 ENHRY and CDR2 SYGVKD.

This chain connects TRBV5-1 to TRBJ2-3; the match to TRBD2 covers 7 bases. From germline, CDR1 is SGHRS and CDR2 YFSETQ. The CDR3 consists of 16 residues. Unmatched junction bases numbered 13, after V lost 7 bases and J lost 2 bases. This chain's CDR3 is CASGEGFGGFTDTQYF. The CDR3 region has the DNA TGCGCCAGCGGGGAGGGCTTCGGGGGATTCACAGATACGCAGTATTTT.

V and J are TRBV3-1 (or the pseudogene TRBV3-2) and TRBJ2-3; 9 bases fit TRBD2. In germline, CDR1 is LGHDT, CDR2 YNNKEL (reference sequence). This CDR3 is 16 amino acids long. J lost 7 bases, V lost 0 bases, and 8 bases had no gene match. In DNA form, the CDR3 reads TGTGCCAGCAGCCAAGATGGCGGGGGGGGTTCAAATACGCAGTATTTT. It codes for CASSQDGGGGSNTQYF.

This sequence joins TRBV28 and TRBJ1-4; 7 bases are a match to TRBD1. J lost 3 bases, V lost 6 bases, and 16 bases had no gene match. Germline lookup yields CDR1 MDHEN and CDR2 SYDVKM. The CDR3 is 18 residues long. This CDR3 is CASRQKTGVRNSNEKLFF. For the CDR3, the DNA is TGTGCCAGCAGACAAAAAACAGGGGTTCGGAACTCTAATGAAAAACTGTTTTTT.

The CDR3 is CASSQVSGGETQYF. In DNA, the CDR3 is TGTGCCAGCAGCCAAGTGAGCGGGGGAGAGACCCAGTACTTC. The chain joins TRBV3-1 (or the pseudogene TRBV3-2) to TRBJ2-5; 8 bases agree with TRBD2. CDR1 LGHDT and CDR2 YNNKEL come from the germline V gene (reference sequence). CDR3 length: 14 amino acids. Trimming cost V 1 base and J 4 bases; bases outside gene matches: 2.

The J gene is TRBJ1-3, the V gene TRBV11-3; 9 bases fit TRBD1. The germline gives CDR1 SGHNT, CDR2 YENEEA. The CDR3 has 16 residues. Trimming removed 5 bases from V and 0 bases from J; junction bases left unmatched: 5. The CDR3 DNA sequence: TGTGCCAGCAGCAGGGGACAGGGCGGCTCTGGAAACACCATATATTTT. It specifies CASSRGQGGSGNTIYF.

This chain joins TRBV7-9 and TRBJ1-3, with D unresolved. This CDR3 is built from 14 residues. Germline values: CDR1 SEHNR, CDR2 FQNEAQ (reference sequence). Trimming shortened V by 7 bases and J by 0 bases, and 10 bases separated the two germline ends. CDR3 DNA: TGTGCCAGCACCCTCCTAAACTCTGGAAACACCATATATTTT. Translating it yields CASTLLNSGNTIYF.

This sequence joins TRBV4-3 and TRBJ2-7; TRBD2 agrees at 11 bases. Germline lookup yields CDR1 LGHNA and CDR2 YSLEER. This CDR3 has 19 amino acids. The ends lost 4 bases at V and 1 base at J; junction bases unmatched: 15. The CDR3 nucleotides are TGCGCCAGCAGCCCCAAGGTCTGGGCTAGCGGGGGGCCATCCTACGAGCAGTACTTC. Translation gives CASSPKVWASGGPSYEQYF.

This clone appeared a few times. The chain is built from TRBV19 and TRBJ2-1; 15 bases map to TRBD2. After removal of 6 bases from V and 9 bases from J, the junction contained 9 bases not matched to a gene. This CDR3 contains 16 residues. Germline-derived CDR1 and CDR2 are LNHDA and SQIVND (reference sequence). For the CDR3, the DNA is TGTGCCAGTAGAGAAAGGACTAGCGGGGGGGAAGTTGAGCAGTTCTTC. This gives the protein CASRERTSGGEVEQFF. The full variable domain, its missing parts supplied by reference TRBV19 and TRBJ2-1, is DGGITQSPKYLFRKEGQNVTLSCEQNLNHDAMYWYRQDPGQGLRLIYYSQIVNDFQKGDIAEGYSVSREKKESFPLTVTSAQKNPTAFYLCASRERTSGGEVEQFFGPGTRLTVL.

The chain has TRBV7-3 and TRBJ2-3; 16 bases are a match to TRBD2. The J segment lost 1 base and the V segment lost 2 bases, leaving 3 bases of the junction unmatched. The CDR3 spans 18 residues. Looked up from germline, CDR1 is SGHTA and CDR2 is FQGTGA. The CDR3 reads CASSLGTSGGAGTDTQYF. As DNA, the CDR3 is TGTGCCAGCAGCTTAGGGACTAGCGGGGGGGCCGGCACAGATACGCAGTATTTT.

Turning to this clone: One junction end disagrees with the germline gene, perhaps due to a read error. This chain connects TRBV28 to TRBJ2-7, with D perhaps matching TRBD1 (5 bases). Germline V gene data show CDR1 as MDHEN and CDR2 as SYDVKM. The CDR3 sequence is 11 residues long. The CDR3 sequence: CASSQRQGMCF. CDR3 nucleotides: TGTGCCAGCAGTCAGAGGCAGGGTATGTGTTTC. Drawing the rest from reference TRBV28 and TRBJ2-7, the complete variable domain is DVKVTQSSRYLVKRTGEKVFLECVQDMDHENMFWYRQDPGLGLRLIYFSYDVKMKEKGDIPEGYSVSREKKERFSLILESASTNQTSMYLCASSQRQGMCFGPGTRLTVT.

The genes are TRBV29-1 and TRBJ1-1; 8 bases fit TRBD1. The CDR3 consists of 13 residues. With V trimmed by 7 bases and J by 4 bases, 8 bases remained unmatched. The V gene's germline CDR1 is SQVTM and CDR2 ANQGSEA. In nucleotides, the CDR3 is TGCAGCGGGATGACAGGGGAAGGCACTGAAGCTTTCTTT. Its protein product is CSGMTGEGTEAFF.

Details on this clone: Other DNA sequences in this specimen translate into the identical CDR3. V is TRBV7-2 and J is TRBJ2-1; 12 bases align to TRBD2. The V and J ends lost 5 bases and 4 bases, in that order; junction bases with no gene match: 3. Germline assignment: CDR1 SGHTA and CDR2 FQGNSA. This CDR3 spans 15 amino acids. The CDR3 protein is CASSRTSGGYNEQFF. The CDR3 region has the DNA TGTGCCAGCAGCAGAACTAGCGGGGGGTACAATGAGCAGTTCTTC.

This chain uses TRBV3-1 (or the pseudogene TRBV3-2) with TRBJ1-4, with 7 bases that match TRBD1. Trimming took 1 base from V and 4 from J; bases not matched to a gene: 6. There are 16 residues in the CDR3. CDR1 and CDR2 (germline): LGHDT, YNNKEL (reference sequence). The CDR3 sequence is CASSQVLPGGNEKLFF. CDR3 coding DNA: TGTGCCAGCAGCCAAGTCTTGCCAGGGGGTAATGAAAAACTGTTTTTT.

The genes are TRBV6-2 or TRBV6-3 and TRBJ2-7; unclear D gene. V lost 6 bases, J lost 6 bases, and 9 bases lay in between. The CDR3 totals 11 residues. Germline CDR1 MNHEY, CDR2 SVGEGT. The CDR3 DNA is TGTGCCAGCAGCGACCGGAGCGAGCAGTACTTC. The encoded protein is CASSDRSEQYF.

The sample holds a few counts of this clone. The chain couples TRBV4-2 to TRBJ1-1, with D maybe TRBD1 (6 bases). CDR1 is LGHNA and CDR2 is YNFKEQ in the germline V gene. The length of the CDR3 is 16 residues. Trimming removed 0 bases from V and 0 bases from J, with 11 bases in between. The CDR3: CASSQETQGLNTEAFF. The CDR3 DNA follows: TGTGCCAGCAGCCAAGAAACCCAGGGGCTGAACACTGAAGCTTTCTTT.

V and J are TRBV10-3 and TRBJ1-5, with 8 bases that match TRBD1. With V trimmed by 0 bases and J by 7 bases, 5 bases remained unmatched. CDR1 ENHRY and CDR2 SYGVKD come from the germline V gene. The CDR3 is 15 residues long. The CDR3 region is CAISESGPGGQPQHF. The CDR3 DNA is TGTGCCATCAGTGAGTCAGGGCCAGGGGGCCAGCCCCAGCATTTT.

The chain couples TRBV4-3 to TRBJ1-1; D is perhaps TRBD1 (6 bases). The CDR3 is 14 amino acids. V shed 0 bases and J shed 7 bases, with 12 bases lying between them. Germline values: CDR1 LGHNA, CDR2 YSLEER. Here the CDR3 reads CASSQDLQGLEAFF. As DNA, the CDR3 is TGCGCCAGCAGCCAAGATCTTCAGGGGCTTGAAGCTTTCTTT.

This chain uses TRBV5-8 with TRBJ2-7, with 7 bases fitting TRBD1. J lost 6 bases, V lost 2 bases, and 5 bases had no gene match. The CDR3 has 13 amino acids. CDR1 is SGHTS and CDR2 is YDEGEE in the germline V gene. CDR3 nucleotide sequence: TGTGCCAGCAGCTTCTTGGGACAGCCCGAGCAGTACTTC. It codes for CASSFLGQPEQYF.

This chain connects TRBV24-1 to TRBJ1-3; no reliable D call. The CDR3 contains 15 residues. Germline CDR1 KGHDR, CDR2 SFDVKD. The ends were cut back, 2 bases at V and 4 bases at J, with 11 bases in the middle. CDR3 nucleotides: TGTGCCACCAGTGATTCAAAGACCGGGGGAAACACCATATATTTT. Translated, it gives CATSDSKTGGNTIYF.

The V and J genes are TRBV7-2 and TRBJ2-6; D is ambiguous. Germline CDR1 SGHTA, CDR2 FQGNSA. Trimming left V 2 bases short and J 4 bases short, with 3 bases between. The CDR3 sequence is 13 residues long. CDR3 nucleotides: TGTGCCAGCAGCTTACGGGGGGCCAACGTCCTGACTTTC. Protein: CASSLRGANVLTF.